This TCR beta chain is drawn from a study of blood T cells in healthy people across ages. Study-wide results and caveats: Older age coincided with a roughly linear decline in TCR beta diversity per million T cells. Compared with aged donors, long-lived donors showed fewer expanded clones, suggesting selection.

For the second PCR, which ran for about 6 to 12 cycles, a sample-barcoded 5' primer and a J-beta primer mix were used. Using its own MiXCR run on the 5' RACE reads, TCRdb lists one record per CDR3 protein. The table lists approximately 730,000 distinct CDR3 sequences, about 40% of them singletons. Worth noting for this clonotype: Its antigen is unidentified.

The TCR was taken from a woman aged 60 to 75 in good health. Sequencing was performed on blood.

The CDR3 spells CAISEGKTNTGELFF. CDR3 bases: TGTGCCATCAGTGAAGGCAAGACAAACACCGGGGAGCTGTTTTTT. The J gene is TRBJ2-2, the V gene TRBV10-3; D ambiguous. The CDR3 runs 15 residues. The V end lost 3 bases, the J end lost 2 bases, and 10 bases lay between the germline ends. The germline CDR1 and CDR2 sequences are ENHRY and SYGVKD.